The 18 T cell receptor beta chains in this list originate from one sample, sequenced in a study of shared clonotypes between healthy human individuals. Data came from immunoSEQ multiplex PCR; TCRdb stores just in-frame clones and leaves some out. Seen here are approximately 1.9 million clones, 93% observed once, and the top ten hold about 1.6%. In the naive CD8 group, cells lacked CD45RO and were positively selected for CCR7, so terminally differentiated effector memory CD45RA+ cells were left out. Sequenced sample: naive CD8+ T cells from PBMCs. Receptors were obtained from a young man in good health. Some clones in this sample may be carry-over from other donors' samples.

The chain links TRBV5-4 to TRBJ2-3; D remains unclear. Germline V gene lookup returns CDR1 SGHNT and CDR2 YYREEE (reference sequence). CDR3 length equals 14 residues. The V end lost 4 bases, the J end lost 0 bases, and 9 bases lay between the germline ends. CDR3 coding DNA: TGTGCCAGCAGCGGGTCAACTAGCACAGATACGCAGTATTTT. It yields the protein CASSGSTSTDTQYF.

In the case of this clone: Other DNA sequences in the sample encode the same CDR3. Here the CDR3 DNA reads TGTGCCAGCAGCCGGGGCACTGAAGCTTTCTTT. As protein: CASSRGTEAFF. This sequence joins TRBV7-9 and TRBJ1-1; D is uncertain. V was clipped by 5 bases and J by 4 bases, with 5 bases between them. Germline loops: CDR1 SEHNR, CDR2 FQNEAQ (reference sequence). The CDR3 has 11 amino acids. Full variable domain (rest looked up from reference TRBV7-9 and TRBJ1-1): DTGVSQNPRHKITKRGQNVTFRCDPISEHNRLYWYRQTLGQGPEFLTYFQNEAQLEKSRLLSDRFSAERPKGSFSTLEIQRTEQGDSAMYLCASSRGTEAFFGQGTRLTVV.

The CDR3 reads CASSMTSGRLREQYF. CDR3 nucleotides: TGTGCCAGTAGTATGACTAGCGGGAGGCTCAGGGAGCAGTACTTC. The V gene is TRBV19, the J gene TRBJ2-7; TRBD2 aligns across 13 bases. With 3 bases clipped from V and 7 bases from J, the junction kept 6 bases outside the gene matches. Germline-derived CDR1 and CDR2 are LNHDA and SQIVND (reference sequence). The CDR3 consists of 15 residues.

V is TRBV6-6 and J is TRBJ2-7; no clear D gene. Trimming pared 1 base from V and 5 bases from J, leaving 9 bases between. In germline, CDR1 is MNHNY, CDR2 SVGAGI (reference sequence). The CDR3 contains 13 residues. The CDR3 nucleotides read TGTGCCAGCAGTTACTTCAGTAACCACGAGCAGTACTTC. The encoded protein is CASSYFSNHEQYF.

The gene calls are TRBV7-8 and TRBJ2-7; D call uncertain. V dropped 2 bases and J dropped 0 bases, with 8 bases sitting between them. This CDR3 contains 14 residues. Germline CDR1 is SGHVS and CDR2 is FQNEAQ. CDR3 loop: CASSLPASSYEQYF. CDR3 DNA sequence: TGTGCCAGCAGCTTACCAGCCAGCTCCTACGAGCAGTACTTC.

The genes are TRBV5-8 and TRBJ2-6; TRBD1 might be the D (5 bases). Trimming stripped 4 bases from V and 0 bases from J, with 11 bases between. This CDR3 spans 16 amino acids. CDR1 is SGHTS and CDR2 is YDEGEE in the germline V gene. The CDR3 DNA reads as TGTGCCAGCAGCCCGACAGAGAGCTCTGGGGCCAACGTCCTGACTTTC. Its protein is CASSPTESSGANVLTF.

This clone was picked up one time. The V gene is TRBV11-2, the J gene TRBJ2-7; 12 bases are a match to TRBD1. The CDR3 has 15 amino acids. Unmatched junction bases numbered 5, after V lost 5 bases and J lost 3 bases. CDR1 is SGHAT and CDR2 is FQNNGV in the germline V gene. The CDR3 reads CASSRGQGAIYEQYF. As DNA, the CDR3 is TGTGCCAGCAGCCGGGGACAGGGGGCGATCTACGAGCAGTACTTC. The whole variable domain, remainder taken from reference TRBV11-2 and TRBJ2-7, is EAGVAQSPRYKIIEKRQSVAFWCNPISGHATLYWYQQILGQGPKLLIQFQNNGVVDDSQLPKDRFSAERLKGVDSTLKIQPAKLEDSAVYLCASSRGQGAIYEQYFGPGTRLTVT.

Concerning this clone: The same CDR3 is also encoded by other DNA sequences in this sample. The chain is built from TRBV5-6 and TRBJ1-1, with D maybe TRBD1 (5 bases). CDR3 length: 12 residues. The V and J ends lost 4 bases and 8 bases respectively, with 12 bases between them. The V gene's germline CDR1 is SGHDT and CDR2 YYEEEE. The CDR3 protein is CASSRPQGEAFF. The DNA for the CDR3 is TGTGCCAGCAGCCGACCCCAGGGAGAAGCTTTCTTT.

V is TRBV29-1 and J is TRBJ2-7; D may be TRBD2 (6 bases). The V and J ends lost 6 bases and 0 bases respectively, with 12 bases between them. Germline CDR1 reads SQVTM; CDR2 reads ANQGSEA. There are 13 residues in the CDR3. The CDR3: CSVIGGSSYEQYF. Here the CDR3 DNA reads TGCAGCGTCATTGGAGGGAGCTCCTACGAGCAGTACTTC.

This rearrangement joins TRBV18 to TRBJ2-1; tentatively, D is TRBD2 (6 bases). The CDR3 contains 16 residues. CDR1 is KGHSH and CDR2 is LQKENI in the germline V gene. Trimming removed 2 bases from V and 4 bases from J, with 15 bases in between. CDR3 amino acids: CASSPMASGRYNEQFF. CDR3 DNA sequence: TGTGCCAGCTCACCAATGGCGAGCGGGCGGTACAATGAGCAGTTCTTC.

The genes are TRBV9 and TRBJ2-1; 9 bases are shared with TRBD2. Germline CDR1 SGDLS, CDR2 YYNGEE. There are 16 residues in the CDR3. V lost 2 bases and J lost 8; bases outside the gene matches: 11. As DNA, the CDR3 is TGTGCCAGCAGCGTCGGACTAGCGCCACGTTCCCATGAGCAGTTCTTC. This gives the protein CASSVGLAPRSHEQFF.

With regard to this clone: Other DNA sequences in the sample encode the same CDR3. The rearrangement links TRBV19 to TRBJ1-1; no clear D gene. The CDR3 runs to 12 residues. Trimming took 4 bases from V and 0 from J, leaving 3 bases between them. The germline V gene has CDR1 LNHDA and CDR2 SQIVND (reference sequence). The CDR3 region is CASSRLNTEAFF. The CDR3 DNA is TGTGCCAGTAGTAGATTGAACACTGAAGCTTTCTTT.

This chain connects TRBV28 to TRBJ2-4, with 11 bases aligning to TRBD1. CDR1 and CDR2 from the germline V gene are MDHEN and SYDVKM. CDR3 length equals 15 residues. Trimming at V came to 7 bases and at J to 3 bases, leaving 5 bases not matched to a gene. CDR3 bases: TGTGCCAGCACCGGGACAGGGGGTGGCAAAAACATTCAGTACTTC. Its translation: CASTGTGGGKNIQYF.

This chain joins TRBV4-1 and TRBJ2-5, with D perhaps TRBD2 (6 bases). From germline, CDR1 is MGHRA and CDR2 YSYEKL. V was clipped by 0 bases and J by 3 bases, with 8 bases between them. The CDR3 consists of 14 residues. CDR3 amino acids: CASSQDWGEETQYF. The CDR3 region has the DNA TGCGCCAGCAGCCAAGATTGGGGGGAAGAGACCCAGTACTTC.

V gene TRBV6-5 combines with J gene TRBJ2-2; no definite D call. Trimming removed 4 bases at V and 0 bases at J, with 12 bases between. The CDR3 extends over 16 amino acids. Germline V gives CDR1 MNHEY, CDR2 SVGAGI. The CDR3 sequence: CASSWQTPTNTGELFF. CDR3 in DNA: TGTGCCAGCAGTTGGCAGACTCCAACGAACACCGGGGAGCTGTTTTTT.

The chain links TRBV30 to TRBJ2-2, with D hard to call. CDR1 GTSNPN and CDR2 SVGIG come from the germline V gene (reference sequence). The CDR3 is made up of 14 amino acids. V lost 0 bases, J lost 3 bases, and 8 bases lay in between. This CDR3 reads CAWSVMTDTGELFF. In DNA, the CDR3 is TGTGCCTGGAGTGTAATGACCGACACCGGGGAGCTGTTTTTT.

The V call is TRBV27, the J call TRBJ1-2; 10 bases agree with TRBD1. The CDR3 runs to 16 residues. The germline CDR1 and CDR2 sequences are MNHEY and SMNVEV (reference sequence). The J segment lost 2 bases and the V segment lost 0 bases, leaving 3 bases of the junction unmatched. In DNA form, the CDR3 reads TGTGCCAGCAGTTTATCCGGGACAGGGGCGAACTATGGCTACACCTTC. This translates into CASSLSGTGANYGYTF.

The rearrangement joins TRBV5-1 to TRBJ2-7; D is possibly TRBD2 (6 bases). Trimming left V 0 bases short and J 5 bases short, with 12 bases between. Germline-derived CDR1 and CDR2 are SGHRS and YFSETQ. CDR3 length equals 14 residues. In DNA form, the CDR3 reads TGCGCCAGCAGCTTGGGCGGAGGGTCTGACGAGCAGTACTTC. Translating it yields CASSLGGGSDEQYF.